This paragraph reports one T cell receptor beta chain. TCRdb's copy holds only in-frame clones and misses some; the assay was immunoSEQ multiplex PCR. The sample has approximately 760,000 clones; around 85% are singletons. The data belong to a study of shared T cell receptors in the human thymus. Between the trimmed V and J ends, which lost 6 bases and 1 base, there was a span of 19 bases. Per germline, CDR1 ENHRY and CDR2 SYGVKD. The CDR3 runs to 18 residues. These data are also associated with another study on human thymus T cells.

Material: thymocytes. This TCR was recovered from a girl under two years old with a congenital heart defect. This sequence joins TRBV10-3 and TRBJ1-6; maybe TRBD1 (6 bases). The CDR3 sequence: CAIRQGNGGRSYNSPLHF. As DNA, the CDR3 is TGTGCCATCAGACAGGGTAACGGTGGTCGATCCTATAATTCACCCCTCCACTTT.